This TCR beta chain came from a study of CD8 T cell repertoires and HIV-1 epitope variants. Study information: Controls were a CMV, EBV and flu peptide pool, Ebola AY9 negative control, and no-peptide well. The baseline condition was 1M T cells left uncultured.

On this clone itself: Antigen specificity is unknown.

The assay was immunoSEQ multiplex PCR, and TCRdb's table has in-frame clones only and misses some. The sample has a few thousand clones, around two thirds seen once. With 3 bases removed from V and 1 base from J, the gap between germline ends came to 16 bases. Germline V gives CDR1 SGDLS, CDR2 YYNGEE. CDR3 length: 16 residues. The TCR originated in a male donor with HIV. The sequencing sample was made of cultured CD8+ T cells derived from PBMCs. The rearrangement links TRBV9 to TRBJ1-1; TRBD1 might be the D (5 bases). CDR3 protein: CASSAGGWGPNTEAFF. CDR3 nucleotides: TGTGCCAGCAGCGCTGGGGGTTGGGGCCCGAACACTGAAGCTTTCTTT. Complete variable domain (other parts from reference TRBV9 and TRBJ1-1): DSGVTQTPKHLITATGQRVTLRCSPRSGDLSVYWYQQSLDQGLQFLIQYYNGEERAKGNILERFSAQQFPDLHSELNLSSLELGDSALYFCASSAGGWGPNTEAFFGQGTRLTVV.